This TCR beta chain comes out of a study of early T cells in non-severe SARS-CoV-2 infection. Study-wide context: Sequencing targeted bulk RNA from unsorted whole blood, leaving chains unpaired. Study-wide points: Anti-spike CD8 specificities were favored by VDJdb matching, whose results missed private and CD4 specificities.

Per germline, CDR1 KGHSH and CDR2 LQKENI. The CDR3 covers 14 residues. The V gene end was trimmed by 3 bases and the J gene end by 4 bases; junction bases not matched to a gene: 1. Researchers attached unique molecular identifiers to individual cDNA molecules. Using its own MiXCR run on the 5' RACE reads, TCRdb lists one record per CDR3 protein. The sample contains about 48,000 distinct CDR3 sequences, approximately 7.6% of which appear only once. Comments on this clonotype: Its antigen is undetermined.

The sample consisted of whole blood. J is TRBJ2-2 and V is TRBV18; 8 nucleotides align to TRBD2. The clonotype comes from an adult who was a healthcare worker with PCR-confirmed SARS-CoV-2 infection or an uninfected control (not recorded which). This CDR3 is CASSPLAGTGELFF. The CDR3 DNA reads TGTGCCAGCTCACCTCTAGCGGGCACCGGGGAGCTGTTTTTT.